Shown below are 3 T cell receptor beta chains from a single sample sequenced in a study of OX40 agonist ivuxolimab in advanced cancers. Libraries were prepared by immunoSEQ multiplex PCR; TCRdb keeps only in-frame clonotypes and omits some of them. The sample includes some 34,000 clones, about 88% of them seen just once. The specimen was CD4+ or CD8+ T cells sorted from blood, collected in a trial of the OX40 agonist ivuxolimab. The receptors here all came from an adult with an advanced solid tumor such as melanoma, head and neck, liver or kidney cancer.

This chain uses TRBV28 with TRBJ1-5; D remains ambiguous. This CDR3 is 14 amino acids long. Germline lookup yields CDR1 MDHEN and CDR2 SYDVKM. Trimming pared 2 bases from V and 8 bases from J, leaving 13 bases between. The CDR3 DNA follows: TGTGCCAGCAGTTTAGTGACTGAGATCAAGCCCCAGCATTTT. It translates to CASSLVTEIKPQHF.

J is TRBJ1-1 and V is TRBV27; perhaps TRBD1 as D (6 bases). Germline V gene sequence: CDR1 MNHEY, CDR2 SMNVEV (reference sequence). There are 13 residues in the CDR3. V gave up 1 base and J gave up 10 bases, with 13 bases separating them. The CDR3 loop reads CASSLYEGGAAFF. DNA of the CDR3: TGTGCCAGCAGTTTATATGAGGGGGGTGCAGCTTTCTTT.

The V gene is TRBV7-9, the J gene TRBJ2-7; 9 nucleotides line up with TRBD1. CDR3 length equals 14 residues. The junction had 6 bases not matched to a gene; V was cut back by 5 bases and J by 4 bases. Germline assignment: CDR1 SEHNR and CDR2 FQNEAQ (reference sequence). For the CDR3, the DNA is TGTGCCAGCAGCCCGGGACAGGGAGTGTACGAGCAGTACTTC. This encodes CASSPGQGVYEQYF.